The source of this T cell receptor beta chain is a study of T-cell memory formation after mild COVID-19. Study background: Across donors, TCR clusters were largely donor specific. Study-wide results and caveats: Nothing confirmed that second-wave clones peaking on day 37 were specific for SARS-CoV-2.

TCRdb reanalysed the 5' RACE reads using MiXCR and keeps one entry per CDR3 protein. This table holds 150,000 to 200,000 distinct CDR3 sequences, about a sixth found once. The sample holds a few counts of this clonotype. Its antigen is not known. Germline CDR1 is SGDLS and CDR2 is YYNGEE. The length of the CDR3 is 12 residues. V lost 3 bases and J lost 8, with 12 bases in between. The J gene is TRBJ2-7, the V gene TRBV9; D not certain. The receptor comes from an adult woman who had mild COVID-19 (a few samples of this study predate the infection). Cell type and time point are not known. The material sequenced was PBMCs or a T cell subset sorted from them (not recorded which). The CDR3, as DNA: TGTGCCAGCAGCGACTCACGTCTACAGCAGTACTTC. This encodes CASSDSRLQQYF.